This TCR beta chain was captured in a study of human T cells and chemical hapten exposure (dated by TCRdb to the early 2020s). Broadly, across the study: For sensitization, 2% DPC in acetone was applied to a 2 cm by 2 cm area of upper inner arm skin. Patch testing on the upper back used Finn chambers containing 0.01% DPC, with scoring done after 6 days according to International Contact Dermatitis Research Group standards. The mostly female patient cohort included alopecia areata with under or over 50% scalp involvement, alopecia totalis and alopecia universalis. Twenty-nine alopecia patients gave blood for TCR sequencing at one to four time points (pre-sensitization, 2, 6 and 24 weeks). Peripheral blood TCR repertoire changes were tracked in vivo in alopecia patients during primary and secondary sensitization to the hapten diphenylcyclopropenone (DPC). Libraries were pooled for sequencing, and per-sample TCR yields varied mainly because of small differences in library volumes within the pool. Throughout the study period of about 22 weeks, patients also received therapeutic DPC doses to the scalp every week. Blood was sampled from patients pre-sensitization (week 0) and at 2, 6 and about 24 weeks after DPC sensitization.

Findings and caveats that apply to the study as a whole: All patients had alopecia, a presumed autoimmune disease, so their immune response might differ from that of healthy individuals. No change with DPC sensitization was found in the number of TCRs above 1 in 1000 frequency, and no evidence of global repertoire structure alterations was found. After repeated subsampling, changes were observed in the strength of the expansion versus patch-test correlation and in the threshold at which the correlation became significant. Significantly more large CDR3 similarity clusters were formed by expanded TCRs than by pre-sensitization or healthy control sets, consistent with antigen-driven responses. Patch test score was positively correlated with the number of PT1 expanded TCRs, with significance at thresholds 8, 16 and 32 but not at 4.

Counted from cysteine to phenylalanine, this CDR3 has 17 amino acids. Only CDR3 DNA remains: 51 bases, in frame from the first base. Trimming takes 5 bases off V and 4 bases off J; junction bases not matched to a gene: 13. In regard to this clonotype: Its recognized antigen is unknown. Base qualities are not at hand, and no much larger clone is one base apart.

Sample time point, as interpreted from the label and publication: patch test 2, 6 weeks after DPC sensitization. Sample treatment or condition, as interpreted from the label and publication: therapeutic diphenylcyclopropenone sensitization with weekly scalp DPC. At every patch-test visit, the blood draw took place before the patch test was put on. Eligible patients were aged 18 to 70, diagnosed with alopecia, deemed suitable for DPC therapy, and excluded if pregnant. Unfractionated whole blood was collected in Tempus Blood RNA tubes, and total RNA was extracted from that blood. The method was RACE. Reads for this sample came from a NextSeq 500. During library preparation, unique molecular identifiers were attached to individual cDNA molecules so that TCRs could be counted quantitatively and reproducibly. Each blood RNA sample was used to sequence both TCR alpha and TCR beta chains. The original methods were these. A median of about 100,000 TCRs per sample was observed, with a range of about 23,224 to 690,600. The Decombinator software suite was used to annotate V, J and CDR3 in the TCR reads. Every sample was subsampled to the same number of TCRs (28,000) for the PS versus PT1 abundance plots. Expanded TCRs were defined as absent before sensitization and observed at least eight times at the 2-week time point. The raw public data were reprocessed by TCRdb itself: fastp quality trimming at Q25, MiXCR clonotype calling, in-frame beta chains only. Records with the same CDR3 protein are collapsed into one entry carrying the most frequent genes and DNA. The V and J calls follow TCRdb's processing rather than the paper's. This sample gives some 90,000 distinct CDR3 sequences in total; around 10% of them show up just once. The ten largest account for approximately 3.4% of the sample.

The rearranged segments are TRBV12-3 or TRBV12-4 and TRBJ2-2, with TRBD2 matching 7 junction bases. The specimen was whole blood, collected in connection with sensitization to the hapten diphenylcyclopropenone (DPC). This TCR was recovered from a woman aged 40 to 55 with alopecia areata. Some clones in this sample may be carry-over from other donors' samples. The encoded CDR3 is CASSPRLALGRTGELFF. The sequence in DNA is TGTGCCAGCAGTCCCCGACTAGCTTTGGGCCGCACCGGGGAGCTGTTTTTT.